The T cell receptor (beta chain) described here comes from a study of CD8 T cells in ankylosing spondylitis. Using its own MiXCR run on the 5' RACE reads, TCRdb lists one record per CDR3 protein. Among hundreds of thousands of distinct CDR3 sequences, roughly 8.2% were seen once, and the ten largest hold around 4.9%. In its sample, this clonotype was seen many times. Germline V gives CDR1 SGHRS, CDR2 YFSETQ. V dropped 2 bases and J dropped 4; count of bases not matched to a gene: 5. This CDR3 is built from 15 residues. The sequencing input was blood, either unsorted or a sorted T cell fraction (not recorded which). The rearrangement joins TRBV5-1 to TRBJ2-1; 8 nucleotides align to TRBD2. This receptor was obtained from a female donor with ankylosing spondylitis or in good health (not recorded which). This CDR3 is CASSLRTSGYNEQFF. CDR3 DNA sequence: TGCGCCAGCAGCTTAAGAACTAGCGGTTACAATGAGCAGTTCTTC.